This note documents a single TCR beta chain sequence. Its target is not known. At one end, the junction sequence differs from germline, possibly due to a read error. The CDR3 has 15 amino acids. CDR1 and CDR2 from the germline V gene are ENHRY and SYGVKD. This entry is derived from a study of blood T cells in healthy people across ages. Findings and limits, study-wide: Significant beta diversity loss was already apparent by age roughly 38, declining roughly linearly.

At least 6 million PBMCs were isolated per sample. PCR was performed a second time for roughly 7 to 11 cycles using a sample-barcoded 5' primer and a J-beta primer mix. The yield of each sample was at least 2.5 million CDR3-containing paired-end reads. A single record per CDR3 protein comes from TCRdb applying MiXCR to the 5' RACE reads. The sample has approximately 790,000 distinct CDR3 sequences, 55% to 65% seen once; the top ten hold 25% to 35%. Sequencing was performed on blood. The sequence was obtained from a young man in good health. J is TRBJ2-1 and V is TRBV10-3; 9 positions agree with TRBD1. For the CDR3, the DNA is TGTGCCCTCTCGACAGGGGGATTCTCCTGCAATGAGCAGTTCTTC. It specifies CALSTGGFSCNEQFF.